This TCR beta chain was sequenced in a study of shared clonotypes between healthy human individuals. TCRdb's table, derived via immunoSEQ multiplex PCR, lists solely in-frame clones and lacks some. The repertoire has about 2.5 million clones, around 90% of them found once; the top ten carry 0.37%. Looked up from germline, CDR1 is LNHDA and CDR2 is SQIVND (reference sequence). The CDR3 runs to 15 residues. Trimming stripped 3 bases from V and 4 bases from J, with 13 bases between. The chain employs TRBV19 and TRBJ2-1, with a tentative D call TRBD1 (5 bases). The sample consisted of naive CD4+ T cells from PBMCs. Subset noted: CD45RA+ positively selected. The receptor comes from a man between 18 and 29 years old in good health. Some clones in this sample may be carry-over from other donors' samples. The CDR3 protein is CASSIAQGRYNEQFF. DNA of the CDR3: TGTGCCAGTAGTATTGCCCAGGGTCGGTACAATGAGCAGTTCTTC.